This TCR beta chain was sequenced during a study of OX40 agonist ivuxolimab in advanced cancers. In the study overall: Ivuxolimab was an agonistic, fully human IgG2 monoclonal antibody directed against OX40 (CD134), a costimulatory receptor. The dose-escalation cohort was roughly 83% male with a mean age of around 62 years, ranging from roughly 20 to 80. The point of sequencing TCRbeta in the periphery was to test whether ivuxolimab changed TCR sequence diversity and drove clonal T-cell expansion. Partial responses occurred in three dose-escalation patients, of whom one had hepatocellular carcinoma and two had cutaneous melanoma. The monotherapy dose-escalation portion (N of about 52 patients) of the phase I ivuxolimab trial is reported in the paper. Intravenous ivuxolimab was administered to patients every 2 weeks at six dose levels: 0.01, 0.1, 0.3, 1.5, 3 and 10 mg/kg. Of the roughly 52 dose-escalation patients, hepatocellular carcinoma was present in approximately 20, melanoma in around 15, renal cell carcinoma in 9 and head and neck cancer in 9. Prior anti-PD-1, anti-PD-L1 or anti-CTLA-4 therapy was permitted, and approximately 39% of dose-escalation patients had received checkpoint inhibitors.

The trial excluded patients who had a history of autoimmune disease or were on systemic immunosuppression. Peripheral blood for TCR sequencing was collected from all dose cohorts at baseline, on cycle 4 day 1, and on cycle 7 day 1. Samples came from an open-label, multicenter, first-in-human phase I dose-escalation trial of ivuxolimab. Adults with locally advanced or metastatic melanoma, renal cell, hepatocellular, or head and neck squamous cell carcinoma were enrolled in the trial. Before TCR sequencing, CD4+ T cells and CD8+ T cells from peripheral blood were sorted into separate populations. As for this clone: There is no known antigen for this receptor. There are no base qualities to consult, and no much larger clone falls within one base.

Genomic DNA was extracted from sorted cells for sequencing of the TCRbeta CDR3 region. The immunoSEQ Assay was used for sequencing of TCRbeta CDR3 regions. In its TCRdb copy, this immuneACCESS table keeps in-frame sequences only and misses some clones. Where compared with another copy, unresolved V genes explain less than half of these, and the others have no known cause. The sample yields around 120,000 clones; around 89% were counted once. Of the sample, around 0.57% falls within the top ten clones. The paper as a whole reports these results and caveats: Low levels of normalized T-cell clonal expansion were also seen in some nonresponding patients. After ivuxolimab, expanded clones were on average more numerous among CD8+ T cells than among CD4+ T cells. At doses from 0.1 to 3.0 mg/kg, clonal expansion was seen in both CD4+ and CD8+ blood T cells between baseline and week 6. In partial responders in the 0.1-3.0 mg/kg groups, normalized peripheral clonal expansion was found to be among the lowest, especially among CD8+ T cells. Antigen specificity was not determined for the clonally expanded peripheral T cells.

A distance of 7 bases separates the germline ends of V and J, which lose 5 bases and 2 bases respectively. The CDR3 contains 13 residues, cysteine and phenylalanine counted. The entry retains the CDR3 DNA only, 39 bases that are in frame from base 1. The germline V gene supplies CDR1 MRHNA and CDR2 SNTAGT. The clonotype originates from an adult with an advanced solid tumor such as melanoma, head and neck, liver or kidney cancer. The chain is encoded by TRBV6-4 joined to TRBJ2-1, with the D gene too uncertain to name. Source: CD4+ or CD8+ T cells sorted from blood, taken in a trial of the OX40 agonist ivuxolimab. The CDR3 amino acid sequence is: CASSTPPYNEQFF. In nucleotides, the sequence is TGTGCCAGCAGTACTCCGCCCTACAATGAGCAGTTCTTC.